Below, 11 T cell receptor beta chains from the same sample are listed, as sequenced in a study of cytomegalovirus exposure and HLA in healthy donors (dated by TCRdb to about 2017). Preparation of the library involved the immunoSEQ multiplex PCR assay. A mixture of 60 forward primers for TCR Vbeta segments and 13 reverse primers for TCR Jbeta segments was used in the multiplex PCR. TCRdb mirrors the immuneACCESS table, restricted to in-frame sequences. Some clones are absent from its copies; in checked studies, under half trace to an unresolved V gene, and the reason for the others is unknown. The sample contains 60,000 to 70,000 clones, around three quarters of them found a single time. The top ten clones comprise 3.5% to 5% of the sample. The material sequenced was PBMCs. The receptors originated from a woman in her twenties or thirties in good health and CMV-seronegative.

The V call is TRBV5-6, the J call TRBJ1-2, with a possible D match to TRBD1 (6 bases). Germline V gene data show CDR1 as SGHDT and CDR2 as YYEEEE. The V and J ends lost 3 bases and 8 bases respectively, with 8 bases between them. There are 11 residues in the CDR3. CDR3 sequence (DNA): TGTGCCAGCAGCTCTGGACAGGGCTACACCTTC. Translation: CASSSGQGYTF.

V is TRBV7-9 and J is TRBJ1-6; D call uncertain. Trimming left V 5 bases short and J 7 bases short, with 12 bases between. The length of the CDR3 is 14 residues. The germline gives CDR1 SEHNR, CDR2 FQNEAQ (reference sequence). CDR3 residues: CASSHTAANSPLHF. The CDR3 nucleotides read TGTGCCAGCAGCCATACAGCGGCCAATTCACCCCTCCACTTT. Together with reference TRBV7-9 and TRBJ1-6, the CDR3 gives the full variable domain: DTGVSQNPRHKITKRGQNVTFRCDPISEHNRLYWYRQTLGQGPEFLTYFQNEAQLEKSRLLSDRFSAERPKGSFSTLEIQRTEQGDSAMYLCASSHTAANSPLHFGNGTRLTVT.

The chain links TRBV25-1 to TRBJ2-1; the D is unclear. The CDR3 consists of 14 residues. Germline CDR1 and CDR2: MGHDK and SYGVNS. With 3 bases removed from V and 4 bases from J, the gap between germline ends came to 10 bases. For the CDR3, the DNA is TGTGCCAGCAGTGACCAAAACGGGTACAATGAGCAGTTCTTC. It yields the protein CASSDQNGYNEQFF.

The chain couples TRBV30 to TRBJ2-2; the D is unclear. This CDR3 region has 15 residues. The V end lost 3 bases, the J end lost 5 bases, and 16 bases lay between the germline ends. Germline assignment: CDR1 GTSNPN and CDR2 SVGIG (reference sequence). CDR3 sequence (DNA): TGTGCCTGGAGATTCTTCGCCACAGAAACCGGGGAGCTGTTTTTT. It translates to CAWRFFATETGELFF.

The chain combines TRBV25-1 with TRBJ2-3; D gene ambiguous. Germline CDR1 MGHDK, CDR2 SYGVNS. Trimming took 0 bases from V and 4 from J, leaving 5 bases between them. The CDR3 totals 13 residues. CDR3 sequence: CASSEYEADTQYF. The CDR3 region has the DNA TGTGCCAGCAGTGAATATGAGGCAGATACGCAGTATTTT.

This clone has a single count. The chain links TRBV9 to TRBJ1-2; unclear D gene. CDR3 length: 13 residues. Trimming left V 3 bases short and J 3 bases short, with 9 bases between. From germline, CDR1 is SGDLS and CDR2 YYNGEE. CDR3 region: CASSGTGYYGYTF. Written as DNA, the CDR3 is TGTGCCAGCAGCGGCACGGGATACTATGGCTACACCTTC.

This clone occurred once. V usage is TRBV4-3 and J usage is TRBJ2-7; D gene uncertain. The length of the CDR3 is 13 residues. Per germline, CDR1 LGHNA and CDR2 YSLEER. V lost 3 bases and J lost 4, with 10 bases in between. The CDR3 DNA reads TGCGCCAGCAGCCAGCAGAAGTATTACGAGCAGTACTTC. It codes for CASSQQKYYEQYF.

This clone was detected a few times. This chain links TRBV29-1 with TRBJ1-1, with 9 nucleotides matching TRBD1. Per the germline V gene, CDR1 is SQVTM and CDR2 is ANQGSEA. The CDR3 is 12 amino acids. Germline trimming cut 7 bases from V and 5 bases from J; bases unmatched to any gene: 5. The CDR3 nucleotides are TGCAGCGCCGGGACAGGGTTAACTGAAGCTTTCTTT. It is translated as CSAGTGLTEAFF.

This chain links TRBV4-1 with TRBJ2-7, with TRBD2 as a possible D gene (6 bases). CDR3 length: 16 amino acids. V was trimmed by 4 bases and J by 1 base, leaving 17 bases between them. CDR1 is MGHRA, CDR2 YSYEKL, per germline. The CDR3 DNA reads TGCGCCAGCAGCCCCCCGGGGAGGCTGCCTTCCTACGAGCAGTACTTC. Its translation: CASSPPGRLPSYEQYF.

The V and J genes are TRBV6-1 and TRBJ1-1, with 8 bases matching TRBD1. This CDR3 is built from 15 residues. V lost 5 bases and J lost 4; bases outside the gene matches: 9. Germline loops: CDR1 MNHNS, CDR2 SASEGT. The CDR3 spells CASSPQTGERTEAFF. DNA of the CDR3: TGTGCCAGCAGTCCTCAGACAGGGGAGCGCACTGAAGCTTTCTTT.

The chain has TRBV10-2 and TRBJ2-7; 7 nucleotides match TRBD1. The germline CDR1 and CDR2 sequences are WSHSY and SAAADI. V lost 2 bases and J lost 2; bases outside the gene matches: 6. There are 15 residues in the CDR3. CDR3 amino acids: CASSEGPGQTYEQYF. DNA of the CDR3: TGCGCCAGCAGTGAGGGTCCGGGACAGACCTACGAGCAGTACTTC.